This T cell receptor (beta chain) was identified during a study of cytomegalovirus exposure and HLA in healthy donors (dated by TCRdb to 2017 to 2019). For the study in its entirety: According to an earlier analysis of 587 of the donors, about 190 million T cells yielded 95 million to 140 million unique TCR beta sequences and more than 250 Gb of sequence data. Roughly 290 gigabases of sequencing data and around 90 million unique TCR sequences made up an early release that covered approximately 650 HLA-typed donors. Of the roughly 430 genotyped donors, about 80% fell in the genetic ancestry cluster associated with self-reported Caucasian donors. The aim of the study was to test whether cataloging public T cell receptors could identify signatures of past pathogen exposure. The study profiled the T cell repertoires of 500 to 800 subjects by immunosequencing and related them to cytomegalovirus serostatus. Besides the first cohort of under 700 subjects, a separate validation cohort made up of 120 different subjects was used. To predict cytomegalovirus infection status, the study combined high-throughput TCR immunosequencing, statistical association of individual TCRs with disease status, and machine learning. A later analysis re-examined previously published TCR beta repertoires from 600 to 700 donors and added high-resolution HLA genotyping to investigate patterns of TCR occurrence. Rather than drawing on any new phenotypic data, the later analysis identified candidate immune exposures from TCR beta sequences and the way those sequences occurred across donors. An earlier analysis of approximately 500 of the donors applied high-throughput TCR beta sequencing to assess whether each TCR beta V gene segment acted as functional or pseudogenic. Donor age, sex, ethnicity and CMV serostatus were compiled alongside the repertoire data. In a later genetic analysis, genome-wide SNP genotypes for about 65% of the roughly 670 donors were used, and that subset was treated as a discovery cohort. All discovery cohort repertoires had been generated on a single sequencing platform. Both class I and class II loci were covered by HLA typing, at four-digit resolution. Typing coverage varied by locus: roughly 629-640 donors for A, B, C, DRB1 and DQB1; approximately 500 for DQA1; over 600 for DPA1; approximately 450 for DPB1. Because of strong linkage in the cohort, four or five DR-DQ haplotypes were treated as single units for association and clustering. Among around 400 genotyped donors of the cohort, an average of around 240,000 unique TCR beta nucleotide sequences were sequenced per donor, around 20% of them non-productive. Study-wide findings and limitations: The study listed approximately 150 TCR beta chains as associated with cytomegalovirus. In both the original and validation cohorts, the classifier was reported to diagnose cytomegalovirus status with high specificity and sensitivity. In an earlier analysis of under 600 of the donors, most TCR beta V segments were observed in productive rearrangements about 90% or about 30% of the time, broadly matching IMGT annotations. The 87-base-pair reads could not distinguish some IMGT-functional V segments, including TRBV6-2 and TRBV6-3, so those segments were excluded. Compared with the roughly 600-donor mean, donors in an Asian-associated ancestry cluster had fewer N-insertions in productive TCRs, according to a later genetic analysis. A cluster of highly shared sequence variants was judged likely to represent a technical artifact of the sequencing pipeline. In a later analysis, HLA-associated TCR beta chains showed more clonal expansion and lower generation probabilities than non-associated chains that were equally common. Presence/absence analyses assumed roughly uniform sequencing depth across donors, an assumption that may not hold. Assigning TCR associations to individual alleles was difficult when HLA alleles, especially DR and DQ, strongly co-occurred. A later genetic analysis associated a missense DCLRE1C variant with V-gene and J-gene trimming of TCR beta chains, and an independent cohort replicated the association. In vitro tests confirmed that three of the cytomegalovirus-associated TCR beta chains recognize cytomegalovirus antigens. Across donors, most TCR sequences were observed very rarely, whereas some public TCRs were present in many individuals. HLA typing was unavailable for some donors at each locus, so association tests used only the typed subset. Fewer than 20 rarely observed V segments, including chromosome 9 orphons, were excluded from the earlier analysis of several hundred of the donors because counts were too low. Most CMV-associated TCR beta chains appeared to be HLA-restricted in a later analysis, and the HLA associations seemed to be driven largely by CMV exposure. Correlated functional status among segregating V segments might be attributable to linkage disequilibrium, but an unknown experimental factor could not be ruled out. For the cohort, immune exposure information was limited to CMV serostatus. In a later analysis, some 17,000 TCR beta sequences were associated with specific HLA alleles at a false discovery rate of 0.05. In this cohort, only TCR beta chains were sequenced, and detectable features were limited by the absence of alpha or paired-chain data. A later analysis reported that several top co-occurrence clusters appeared linked to parvovirus B19, influenza, CMV and Epstein-Barr virus. A later analysis found that TCR association rates varied across HLA loci, with DRB1 alleles showing the most associated TCRs and HLA-C alleles the fewest. A further reported finding was that TCR beta sequences accurately predicted the HLA-A and HLA-B alleles for most subjects in the first cohort. The authors suggested that the approach could potentially be extended to other disease states and immunological phenotypes.

Library construction relied on the immunoSEQ multiplex PCR assay. A mixture of 60 forward primers for TCR Vbeta segments and 13 reverse primers for TCR Jbeta segments was used in the multiplex PCR. The CDR3 region of rearranged TCR beta genes was amplified from genomic DNA by a multiplex PCR assay. Amplified TCR beta libraries were sequenced as 87-base-pair reads on the Illumina HiSeq System. In the original analysis: In a later analysis, 80 million or so unique TCR beta chains were counted across the roughly 610 repertoires, and some 10 million of these chains were shared by at least two donors. Raw reads were error-corrected and collapsed into unique sequences with a nearest-neighbor algorithm that merged closely related sequences to remove PCR and sequencing errors. Alignment of CDR3 sequences to IMGT reference sequences was used to assign V, D and J gene segments. For a sequence to be retained, a match of at least six nucleotides was required to both a V gene segment and a J gene segment. Rearrangements were called productive when the CDR3 lacked stop codons and stayed in frame with V and J; all others were non-productive. CDR3 was defined by IMGT convention, running from the second conserved V-encoded cysteine to the conserved J-encoded phenylalanine. The earlier analysis of some 600 of the donors excluded sequences that lacked an unambiguous match to a single V gene segment. An earlier analysis of 587 of the donors classified V segments as functional when productive rearrangements were above 56.7% and as segregating when the standard deviation between donors was above 5%. A statistical classification framework was developed to diagnose cytomegalovirus status using the catalog of TCR beta chain sequences. V and J gene assignment, in a later analysis, came from comparing TCR nucleotide sequences with IMGT/GENE-DB human TR gene sequences. In a later analysis, CDR3 sequences and most-parsimonious VDJ recombination scenarios were assigned using the TCRdist pipeline. In a later analysis, each TCR beta chain was defined by its CDR3 amino acid sequence together with its V-gene family, and reads lacking a unique V-gene family were excluded. To address suspected cross-contamination and a sequencing artifact, a later analysis removed some 620 highly shared, low-generation-probability nucleotide sequences. In a later analysis, a clonal expansion index was calculated for each public chain from normalized within-repertoire ranks of inferred template counts. A later analysis computed generation probabilities with a VDJ recombination model fitted to out-of-frame rearrangements, and checked the results against IGoR. In a later analysis, hypergeometric tests were used to score TCR-TCR, TCR-HLA and TCR-CMV co-occurrence, with a repertoire-size bias correction applied to TCR pairs. False discovery rates were estimated in a later analysis by permuting HLA or CMV assignments 20 times. A later analysis grouped co-occurring TCRs with DBSCAN, adding TCRdist sequence similarity when clustering within HLA-allele-positive subsets. Repertoires with fewer than 30,000 or more than 120,000 public chains, plus five repertoires with anomalous nucleotide sharing, were excluded from co-occurrence clustering. Entries here come from immuneACCESS through TCRdb and include only in-frame sequences with V and J called. Some clones fail to appear in such tables; in the studies checked, an unresolved V gene covers under half of the shortfall, and the cause of the remainder is unknown. The D gene and trimming were derived from the DNA, and the V and J assignments and clone size from that table. The sample profile shows approximately 170,000 clones; around 80% of them were found once. Of the sample, roughly 4.8% falls within the top ten clones.

On this clone: Its antigen target is currently unknown. Within one base of it there is no much larger clone, and no base qualities were kept.

Trimming at the junction amounts to 0 bases on V and 0 bases on J, and the germline ends lie 12 bases apart. The CDR3 spans 16 residues, from the cysteine through the phenylalanine. Of all the DNA, just the CDR3 is kept, 48 bases in frame from base 1. According to the germline V gene, CDR1 reads LGHNA and CDR2 reads YNFKEQ. The cohort consisted of 600 to 750 healthy bone marrow donors. Cohort members were all nominally healthy when sampled, although unrecorded immune exposures were likely present. The donor was CMV seropositive and was included in the group of some 290 seropositive cohort members. Every donor gave a peripheral blood sample, and the peripheral blood mononuclear cells from that sample were used for TCR beta sequencing. The Qiagen DNeasy Blood Extraction Kit was used to extract genomic DNA from the blood cell samples.

The sequence derives from a woman in her 50s in good health and CMV-seropositive. Here the chain combines TRBV4-2 and TRBJ2-7, with the identity of the D gene unclear. Sequenced material: PBMCs. The CDR3 corresponds to CASSQEDEQISYEQYF. The DNA reads as follows: TGTGCCAGCAGCCAAGAAGATGAACAGATCTCCTACGAGCAGTACTTC.